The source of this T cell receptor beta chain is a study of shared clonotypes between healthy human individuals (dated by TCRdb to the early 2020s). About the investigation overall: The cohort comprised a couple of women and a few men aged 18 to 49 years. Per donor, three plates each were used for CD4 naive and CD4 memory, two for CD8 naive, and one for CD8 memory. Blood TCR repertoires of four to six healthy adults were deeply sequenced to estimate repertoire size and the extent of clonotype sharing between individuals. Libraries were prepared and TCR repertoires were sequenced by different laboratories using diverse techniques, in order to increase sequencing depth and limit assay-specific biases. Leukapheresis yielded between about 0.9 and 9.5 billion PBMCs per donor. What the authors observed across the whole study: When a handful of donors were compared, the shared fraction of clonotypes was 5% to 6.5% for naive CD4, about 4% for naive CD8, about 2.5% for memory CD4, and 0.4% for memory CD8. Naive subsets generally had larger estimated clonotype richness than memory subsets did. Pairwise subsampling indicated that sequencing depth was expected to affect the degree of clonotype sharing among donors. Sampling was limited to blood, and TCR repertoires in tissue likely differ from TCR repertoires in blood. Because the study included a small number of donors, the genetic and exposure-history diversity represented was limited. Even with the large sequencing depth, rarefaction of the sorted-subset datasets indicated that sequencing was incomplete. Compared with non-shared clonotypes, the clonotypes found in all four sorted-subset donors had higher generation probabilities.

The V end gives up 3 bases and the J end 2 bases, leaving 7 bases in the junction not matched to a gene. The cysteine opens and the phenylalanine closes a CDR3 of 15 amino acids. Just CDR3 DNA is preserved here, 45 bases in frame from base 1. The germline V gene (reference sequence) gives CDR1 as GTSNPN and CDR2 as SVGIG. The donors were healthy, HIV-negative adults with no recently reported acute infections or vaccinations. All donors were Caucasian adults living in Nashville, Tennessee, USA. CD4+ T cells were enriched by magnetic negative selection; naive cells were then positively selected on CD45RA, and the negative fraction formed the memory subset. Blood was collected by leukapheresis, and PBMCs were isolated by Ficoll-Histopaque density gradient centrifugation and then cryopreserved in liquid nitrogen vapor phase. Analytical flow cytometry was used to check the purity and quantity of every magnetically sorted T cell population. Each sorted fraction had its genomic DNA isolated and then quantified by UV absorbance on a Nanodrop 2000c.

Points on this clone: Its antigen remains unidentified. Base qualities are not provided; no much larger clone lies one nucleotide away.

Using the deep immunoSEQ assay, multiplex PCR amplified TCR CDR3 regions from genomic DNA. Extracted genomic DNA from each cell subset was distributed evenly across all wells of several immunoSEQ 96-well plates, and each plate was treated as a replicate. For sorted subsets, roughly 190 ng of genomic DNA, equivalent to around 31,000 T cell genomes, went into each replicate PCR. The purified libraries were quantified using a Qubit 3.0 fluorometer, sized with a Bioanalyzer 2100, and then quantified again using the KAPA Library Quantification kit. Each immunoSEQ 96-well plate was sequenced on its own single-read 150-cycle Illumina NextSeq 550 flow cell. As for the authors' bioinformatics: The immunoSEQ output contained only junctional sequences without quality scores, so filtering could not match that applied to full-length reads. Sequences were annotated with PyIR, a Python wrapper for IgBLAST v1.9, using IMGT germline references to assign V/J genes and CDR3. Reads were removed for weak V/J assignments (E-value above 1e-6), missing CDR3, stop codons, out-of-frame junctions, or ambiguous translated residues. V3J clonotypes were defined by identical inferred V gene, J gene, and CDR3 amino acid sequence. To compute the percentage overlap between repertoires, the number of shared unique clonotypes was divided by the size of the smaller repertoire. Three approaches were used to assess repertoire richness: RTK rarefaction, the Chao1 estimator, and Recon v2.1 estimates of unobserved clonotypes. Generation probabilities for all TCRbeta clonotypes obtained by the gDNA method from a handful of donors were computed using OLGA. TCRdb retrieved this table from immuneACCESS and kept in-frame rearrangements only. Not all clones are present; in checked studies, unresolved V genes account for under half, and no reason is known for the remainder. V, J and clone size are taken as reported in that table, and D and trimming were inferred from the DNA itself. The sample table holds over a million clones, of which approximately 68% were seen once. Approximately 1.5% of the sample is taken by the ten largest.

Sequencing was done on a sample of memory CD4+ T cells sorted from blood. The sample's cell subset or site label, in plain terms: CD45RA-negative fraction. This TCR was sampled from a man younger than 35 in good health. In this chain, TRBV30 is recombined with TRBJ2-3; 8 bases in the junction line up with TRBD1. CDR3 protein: CAWRQTGGFTDTQYF. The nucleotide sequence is TGTGCCTGGAGGCAAACAGGGGGTTTCACAGATACGCAGTATTTT.